The entry below gives a single TCR beta chain sequence along with its context. The target antigen is unknown. The authors carried out high-throughput sequencing of TCR beta. They applied it to CD8+ and CD4+ T cells obtained from blood. Both CD4+ and CD8+ T cells were negatively isolated, and TEMRA cells underwent FACS enrichment. RNA was extracted with the RNeasy kit, and a quantity of 0.5 to 1 ug was reverse transcribed using random hexamers. TCR beta CDR3 was amplified by immunoSEQ multiplex PCR. This amplification extended across 54 Vbeta and 13 Jbeta segments. TCRdb re-called the immunoSEQ multiplex PCR reads with MiXCR, one entry per CDR3 protein. The sample gives about 210,000 distinct CDR3 sequences, around 95% of which show up once; around 0.093% is in the top ten. This sample was taken from a study of CD8 T cells in Susac syndrome. Study-wide points: In its TCR sequencing and HLA analysis, the study acknowledged that the number of individuals was relatively small.

This TCR was recovered from a human donor in good health. The specimen sequenced was CD4+ T cells from PBMCs.

The CDR3 bases are TGCAGTGCTACCCAGGGCACAGATACGCAGTATTTT. Protein sequence: CSATQGTDTQYF. The J gene is TRBJ2-3, the V gene TRBV20-1; D gene uncertain. V dropped 4 bases and J dropped 1 base, with 6 bases sitting between them. CDR1 and CDR2 (germline): DFQATT, SNEGSKA (reference sequence). The CDR3 is made up of 12 amino acids.